These 9 T cell receptor beta chains were sequenced from one sample in a study of technical replicates of blood from a handful of donors. The assay was immunoSEQ multiplex PCR, and TCRdb's table has in-frame clones only and misses some. The sample carries some 70,000 clones, 95% to 97% recorded once. What was sequenced was T cells isolated from PBMCs. These receptors all stem from a human donor in good health.

J is TRBJ2-1 and V is TRBV10-1; tentatively, D is TRBD2 (6 bases). The CDR3 length is 13 residues. Germline V CDR1 and CDR2: WNHNN, SYGVQD (reference sequence). Trimming left V 5 bases short and J 6 bases short, with 11 bases between. CDR3 DNA: TGCGCCAGCAGTTCAGGCGGGATCAATGAGCAGTTCTTC. The encoded protein is CASSSGGINEQFF.

The chain links TRBV10-3 to TRBJ2-1, with 9 bases identical to TRBD2. The CDR3 spans 17 residues. With V trimmed by 3 bases and J by 8 bases, 14 bases remained unmatched. Germline V gene data show CDR1 as ENHRY and CDR2 as SYGVKD. As DNA, the CDR3 is TGTGCCATCAGTGATTCACACACCGGGACTAGCTTCCATGAGCAGTTCTTC. It encodes CAISDSHTGTSFHEQFF.

The V gene is TRBV9, the J gene TRBJ1-2; 9 positions agree with TRBD1. The trim removed 3 bases at V and 8 bases at J, leaving 8 bases unmatched. The CDR3 is 14 amino acids. From germline, CDR1 is SGDLS and CDR2 YYNGEE. The CDR3 bases are TGTGCCAGCAGCGGGGGGACAGGGACCGGAGGCTACACCTTC. Protein sequence: CASSGGTGTGGYTF. The entire variable domain, with the rest obtained from reference TRBV9 and TRBJ1-2, is as follows: DSGVTQTPKHLITATGQRVTLRCSPRSGDLSVYWYQQSLDQGLQFLIQYYNGEERAKGNILERFSAQQFPDLHSELNLSSLELGDSALYFCASSGGTGTGGYTFGSGTRLTVV.

The chain uses TRBV6-5 and TRBJ1-2; TRBD1 matches 10 bases. This CDR3 has 14 amino acids. Per the germline V gene, CDR1 is MNHEY and CDR2 is SVGAGI. With V trimmed by 5 bases and J by 2 bases, 2 bases remained unmatched. DNA of the CDR3: TGTGCCAGCAGTGGGACAGGGGACAACTATGGCTACACCTTC. Translated: CASSGTGDNYGYTF.

The J gene is TRBJ2-2, the V gene TRBV6-5; D may be TRBD1 (5 bases). The ends were cut back, 2 bases at V and 7 bases at J, with 11 bases in the middle. Per germline, CDR1 MNHEY and CDR2 SVGAGI. The CDR3 loop spans 14 amino acids. The CDR3 sequence is CASSYLQGYGELFF. The CDR3 bases are TGTGCCAGCAGTTACCTTCAGGGTTACGGGGAGCTGTTTTTT.

DNA of the CDR3: TGTGCCAGTGGACAGGGTTCGGGTGAGCAGTACTTC. Translated: CASGQGSGEQYF. The chain uses TRBV6-5 and TRBJ2-7; TRBD1 matches 8 bases. V was clipped by 9 bases and J by 7 bases; unmatched bases: 8. From germline, CDR1 is MNHEY and CDR2 SVGAGI. This CDR3 spans 12 amino acids.

The chain carries TRBV29-1 and TRBJ2-3; weak D call: TRBD1 (6 bases). V was shortened by 0 bases and J by 0 bases, with 19 bases between the two germline ends. CDR1 is SQVTM and CDR2 is ANQGSEA in the germline V gene. The CDR3 spans 18 residues. CDR3 amino acids: CSVEELRDTKPSTDTQYF. DNA of the CDR3: TGCAGCGTTGAAGAATTGAGGGACACAAAGCCTAGCACAGATACGCAGTATTTT.

V is TRBV5-4 and J is TRBJ1-2; 7 nucleotides agree with TRBD1. Losses at the gene ends were 3 bases for V and 5 bases for J; bases not matched to a gene: 13. Germline V lookup: CDR1 SGHNT, CDR2 YYREEE (reference sequence). The CDR3 covers 16 residues. The CDR3 loop is CASSSAVQGPYYGYTF. The CDR3 DNA follows: TGTGCCAGCAGCTCGGCCGTACAGGGGCCTTATTATGGCTACACCTTC.

This sequence joins TRBV27 and TRBJ2-2; D call uncertain. Germline CDR1 is MNHEY and CDR2 is SMNVEV (reference sequence). With 4 bases removed from V and 8 bases from J, the gap between germline ends came to 5 bases. The CDR3 covers 11 residues. The CDR3 nucleotides read TGTGCCAGCAGTTCCGGGGGGGAGCTGTTTTTT. Translated, it gives CASSSGGELFF.